A single sample gave rise to the 14 T cell receptor beta chains below, sequenced in a study of CD8 T cells in ankylosing spondylitis. TCRdb ran MiXCR on the 5' RACE reads and lists one entry per CDR3 protein. The table lists more than 150,000 distinct CDR3 sequences, 9.5% to 13% of them singletons. The sequencing sample was made of blood, either unsorted or a sorted T cell fraction (not recorded which). The receptors were sampled from a male donor with ankylosing spondylitis or in good health (not recorded which).

In its sample, this clonotype was seen a few times. The chain has TRBV18 and TRBJ2-1, with D hard to call. Germline-derived CDR1 and CDR2 are KGHSH and LQKENI. The V end was cut by 2 bases, the J end by 9 bases, with 17 bases between. This CDR3 is built from 15 residues. This CDR3 reads CASSPISEAQSEQFF. The CDR3 DNA reads as TGTGCCAGCTCACCAATATCTGAGGCCCAGAGTGAGCAGTTCTTC.

The chain uses TRBV12-3 or TRBV12-4 and TRBJ2-5, with a tentative D call TRBD2 (6 bases). The CDR3 runs 11 residues. V dropped 8 bases and J dropped 4 bases, with 8 bases sitting between them. The CDR3 sequence is CASGTVETQYF. The CDR3 nucleotides are TGTGCCAGCGGGACTGTAGAGACCCAGTACTTC.

The chain employs TRBV5-1 and TRBJ1-4; no reliable D call. The CDR3 covers 16 residues. V lost 0 bases and J 5 bases, leaving 14 bases between the germline ends. Germline V gene lookup returns CDR1 SGHRS and CDR2 YFSETQ. The CDR3 nucleotides are TGCGCCAGCAGCTTGGGGGCCGGGGTTGGGAATGAAAAACTGTTTTTT. Protein product: CASSLGAGVGNEKLFF.

This clonotype showed up just a few times. This rearrangement joins TRBV6-5 to TRBJ2-3; D is uncertain. Germline-derived CDR1 and CDR2 are MNHEY and SVGAGI. Trimming shortened V by 0 bases and J by 1 base, and 11 bases separated the two germline ends. The CDR3 sequence is 16 residues long. The CDR3 sequence: CASSYSPVEGTDTQYF. The CDR3 bases are TGTGCCAGCAGTTACTCACCCGTCGAAGGCACAGATACGCAGTATTTT.

This clonotype was seen repeatedly, ten times or more. The V gene is TRBV28, the J gene TRBJ2-1, with D perhaps matching TRBD2 (6 bases). The ends were cut back, 4 bases at V and 0 bases at J, with 19 bases in the middle. Germline CDR1 reads MDHEN; CDR2 reads SYDVKM. There are 18 residues in the CDR3. CDR3 loop: CASSWSSGLGSSYNEQFF. In nucleotides, the CDR3 is TGTGCCAGCAGTTGGAGTTCGGGACTCGGGAGCTCCTACAATGAGCAGTTCTTC.

This clonotype was seen at least ten times. The J gene is TRBJ2-2, the V gene TRBV2; a possible D gene is TRBD2 (5 bases). The CDR3 extends over 14 amino acids. Per the germline V gene, CDR1 is SNHLY and CDR2 is FYNNEI. Deletions cut 5 bases from V and 5 bases from J, with 12 bases between. CDR3 bases: TGTGCCAGCAGTCCTACTAGGATTACCGGGGAGCTGTTTTTT. Protein sequence: CASSPTRITGELFF.

This clonotype was observed at least ten times. The chain recombines TRBV6-1 with TRBJ2-5; D remains ambiguous. Trimming removed 3 bases from V and 4 bases from J, with 9 bases in between. Germline CDR1 and CDR2: MNHNS and SASEGT. The CDR3 spans 13 residues. CDR3 in DNA: TGTGCCAGCAGTGATTTTCCTGGAGAGACCCAGTACTTC. Translated, it gives CASSDFPGETQYF.

This clonotype was detected once. A read error may explain this, as a much larger clone is one base away. This chain connects TRBV27 to TRBJ2-3; TRBD2 aligns across 9 bases. The CDR3 runs to 16 residues. V was clipped by 7 bases and J by 5 bases; unmatched bases: 13. Germline V gene sequence: CDR1 MNHEY, CDR2 SMNVEV (reference sequence). The CDR3 loop reads CASTGGAGGSIDTQYF. The CDR3 bases are TGTGCCAGCACCGGTGGGGCGGGGGGGTCGATAGATACGCAGTATTTT.

This clonotype has a count of ten or more. The chain links TRBV5-5 to TRBJ2-1; TRBD2 aligns across 9 bases. The CDR3 length is 17 residues. Trimming at V came to 3 bases and at J to 7 bases, leaving 14 bases not matched to a gene. In germline, CDR1 is SGHKS, CDR2 YYEKEE (reference sequence). CDR3 coding DNA: TGTGCCAGCAGCTGGGGACCGACTAGCGGAGTTGGGAATGAGCAGTTCTTC. It codes for CASSWGPTSGVGNEQFF.

Points on this clonotype: One junction end disagrees with the germline gene, perhaps due to a read error. CDR3 loop: CVSSLALNEQFF. The DNA for the CDR3 is TGTGTCAGCAGTTTAGCACTAAATGAGCAGTTCTTC. V and J are TRBV12-3 or TRBV12-4 and TRBJ2-1; D unclear. This CDR3 spans 12 amino acids.

This clonotype has ten or more counts. The chain has TRBV27 and TRBJ1-4; 8 positions match TRBD1. The V gene end was trimmed by 5 bases and the J gene end by 7 bases; junction bases not matched to a gene: 6. The germline V gene has CDR1 MNHEY and CDR2 SMNVEV (reference sequence). This CDR3 spans 14 amino acids. CDR3 amino acids: CASSPRTGREKLFF. Here the CDR3 DNA reads TGTGCCAGCAGTCCCCGGACAGGGCGTGAAAAACTGTTTTTT.

This clonotype appeared many times. V usage is TRBV4-3 and J usage is TRBJ2-3; 7 bases line up with TRBD2. Germline V gene sequence: CDR1 LGHNA, CDR2 YSLEER. Trimming took 4 bases from V and 5 from J; bases not matched to a gene: 9. CDR3 size: 15 residues. CDR3 in amino acids: CASSLIWGGVDTQYF. The CDR3 nucleotides are TGCGCCAGCAGCCTTATATGGGGGGGTGTAGATACGCAGTATTTT.

This clonotype was counted ten times or more. The rearrangement uses TRBV20-1 and TRBJ2-7, with TRBD2 matching over 12 bases. CDR1 and CDR2 from the germline V gene are DFQATT and SNEGSKA (reference sequence). The CDR3 consists of 13 residues. The ends lost 7 bases at V and 12 bases at J; junction bases unmatched: 13. The CDR3 sequence: CSGTTSGGYIRYF. CDR3 DNA: TGCAGTGGCACGACTAGCGGGGGTTATATTCGGTACTTC.

The chain joins TRBV14 to TRBJ2-7, with TRBD2 identical over 8 bases. CDR1 and CDR2 from the germline V gene are SGHDN and FVKESK. This CDR3 is built from 15 residues. V gave up 2 bases and J gave up 4 bases; unmatched junction bases: 7. CDR3 loop: CASSQRTSPIYEQYF. CDR3 coding DNA: TGTGCCAGCAGCCAACGGACTAGCCCGATATACGAGCAGTACTTC. Filled out from reference TRBV14 and TRBJ2-7, the complete variable domain reads EAGVTQFPSHSVIEKGQTVTLRCDPISGHDNLYWYRRVMGKEIKFLLHFVKESKQDESGMPNNRFLAERTGGTYSTLKVQPAELEDSGVYFCASSQRTSPIYEQYFGPGTRLTVT.